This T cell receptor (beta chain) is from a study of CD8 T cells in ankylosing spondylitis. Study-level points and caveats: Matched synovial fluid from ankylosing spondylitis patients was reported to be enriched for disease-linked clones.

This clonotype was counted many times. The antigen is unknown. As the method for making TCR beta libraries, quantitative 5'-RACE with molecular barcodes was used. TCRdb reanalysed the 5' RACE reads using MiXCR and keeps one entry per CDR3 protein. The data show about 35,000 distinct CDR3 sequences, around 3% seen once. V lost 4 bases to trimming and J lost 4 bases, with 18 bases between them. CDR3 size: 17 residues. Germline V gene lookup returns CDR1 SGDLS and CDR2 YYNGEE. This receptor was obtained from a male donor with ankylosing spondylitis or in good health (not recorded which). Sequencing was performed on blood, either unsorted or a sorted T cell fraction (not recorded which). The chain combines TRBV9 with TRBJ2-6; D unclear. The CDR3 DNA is TGTGCCAGCAGCAAGACTCTTGTGGGTTCCGGGGCCAACGTCCTGACTTTC. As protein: CASSKTLVGSGANVLTF.